This TCR beta chain was recovered during a study of neoadjuvant nivolumab and ipilimumab in lung cancer. Study-level information: The combination arm added day-1 ipilimumab 1 mg/kg to nivolumab 3 mg/kg on days 1, 15, 29. The study, taken as a whole, reports: Blood richness before therapy tracked richness in tumors resected after neoadjuvant therapy. From pretherapy to surgery, tumor richness and clonality rose with dual therapy. Resected tumors had greater TCR richness and clonality than uninvolved lung.

About this clone itself: The antigen remains unidentified.

Assay used: immunoSEQ multiplex PCR; TCRdb lists only in-frame clones, some missing. The sample records about 1,900 clones, 81% being singletons. The starting material was tumor tissue, obtained before neoadjuvant nivolumab, alone or with ipilimumab. The receptor was isolated from an adult with non-small cell lung cancer.

The CDR3, as DNA: TGTGCCGCTTCTAGGGGGGACGGTGAGCAGTTCTTC. Amino acids: CAASRGDGEQFF. The chain recombines TRBV27 with TRBJ2-1; D may be TRBD1 or TRBD2 (6 bases each). V was pared by 11 bases and J by 9 bases, with 17 bases between. Germline CDR1 is MNHEY and CDR2 is SMNVEV (reference sequence). The length of the CDR3 is 12 residues.